This paragraph covers one TCR beta chain sequence. These data belong to a study of OX40 agonist ivuxolimab in advanced cancers. This table comes from immunoSEQ multiplex PCR, and its TCRdb copy is limited to in-frame clones, with some not included. The sample yields tens of thousands of clones, approximately 90% seen once. With 0 bases removed from V and 3 bases from J, the gap between germline ends came to 6 bases. Germline CDR1 MNHNY, CDR2 SVGAGI (reference sequence). This CDR3 is built from 13 residues. The source is an adult with an advanced solid tumor such as melanoma, head and neck, liver or kidney cancer. This chain connects TRBV6-6 to TRBJ2-7; the D is unclear. The source material was CD4+ or CD8+ T cells sorted from blood, sampled in a trial of the OX40 agonist ivuxolimab. The CDR3 region is CASSYSSIYEQYF. DNA for the CDR3: TGTGCCAGCAGTTACTCGTCTATCTACGAGCAGTACTTC.